This T cell receptor beta chain was captured in a study of OX40 agonist ivuxolimab in advanced cancers. Study background: In this cohort, patients received ivuxolimab, an agonistic anti-OX40 (CD134) antibody.

The V gene's germline CDR1 is SGHVS and CDR2 FNYEAQ. J was trimmed by 2 bases and V by 5 bases; bases with no gene match: 5. The CDR3 contains 15 residues. The repertoire was sequenced with immunoSEQ multiplex PCR; TCRdb's copy has only in-frame clones and lacks some. The sample records 70,000 or so clones, 80% to 85% being singletons. The specimen comprised CD4+ or CD8+ T cells sorted from blood, sampled in a trial of the OX40 agonist ivuxolimab. This chain links TRBV7-6 with TRBJ2-2; 7 bases fit TRBD2. This receptor was identified in an adult with an advanced solid tumor such as melanoma, head and neck, liver or kidney cancer. CDR3 in amino acids: CASSPRGDNTGELFF. The CDR3 bases are TGTGCCAGCAGCCCCCGGGGGGATAACACCGGGGAGCTGTTTTTT.